This TCR beta chain was sequenced for a study of T cell responses to AZD1222 COVID-19 vaccine. Overall study findings and caveats: When two AZD1222 doses had been given, Spike-specific TCR breadth and depth rose. Baseline seropositivity occurred in only a handful of AZD1222 recipients. The donor cohort was predominantly white British with a female majority, and clonal diversity may have been underestimated.

Sequenced by immunoSEQ multiplex PCR; TCRdb stores in-frame clones only, minus some. Counted here are roughly 160,000 clones, approximately 90% occurring once; the ten biggest clones make up about 6.9%. V gave up 5 bases and J gave up 16 bases; unmatched junction bases: 11. Germline lookup yields CDR1 MDHEN and CDR2 SYDVKM. The CDR3 contains 12 residues. This clone has just one count. What it binds is unknown. The sample was peripheral blood, taken on day 0 of AZD1222 vaccination. The gene calls are TRBV28 and TRBJ2-4; TRBD1 aligns across 7 bases. The sequence was collected from an adult in good health. CDR3 loop: CASSPVRQGGYF. CDR3 coding DNA: TGTGCCAGCAGTCCCGTCCGACAGGGTGGCTACTTC.